This entry concerns a single T cell receptor beta chain. The sample is drawn from a study of CD8 T cells in Susac syndrome. Reverse transcription used about 0.45 to 1 ug RNA and random hexamers. With immunoSEQ multiplex PCR, TCR beta CDR3 was amplified across 54 Vbeta and 13 Jbeta. TCRdb used MiXCR to reprocess the immunoSEQ multiplex PCR reads, holding one entry per CDR3 protein. The data hold some 120,000 distinct CDR3 sequences, with roughly 91% observed a single time. The CDR3 loop spans 15 amino acids. Trimming pared 4 bases from V and 0 bases from J, leaving 12 bases between. Germline V gene lookup returns CDR1 MGHDK and CDR2 SYGVNS.

The clonotype was recovered from a human donor in good health. The rearrangement joins TRBV25-1 to TRBJ1-2; no clear D gene. The specimen sequenced was CD4+ T cells from PBMCs. The CDR3 nucleotides are TGTGCCAGCAGTGGAATGGAATGGGCTAACTATGGCTACACCTTC. Protein sequence: CASSGMEWANYGYTF.